What follows are 12 T cell receptor beta chains derived from one specimen sequenced in a study of OX40 agonist ivuxolimab in advanced cancers. The assay was immunoSEQ multiplex PCR, and TCRdb's table has in-frame clones only and misses some. Among roughly 67,000 clones, more than 75% were seen once, and the ten largest hold 4% to 5%. Source: CD4+ or CD8+ T cells sorted from blood, taken in a trial of the OX40 agonist ivuxolimab. The receptor set was obtained from an adult with an advanced solid tumor such as melanoma, head and neck, liver or kidney cancer.

The rearrangement links TRBV28 to TRBJ1-1; possibly TRBD1 for D (6 bases). CDR1 MDHEN and CDR2 SYDVKM come from the germline V gene. Deletions cut 5 bases from V and 2 bases from J, with 15 bases between. There are 15 residues in the CDR3. The CDR3 here is CASSIRQVINTEAFF. The CDR3 DNA reads as TGTGCCAGCAGTATCCGACAGGTTATTAACACTGAAGCTTTCTTT.

Comments on this clone: The sample carries other DNA sequences with the same CDR3. This chain connects TRBV6-5 to TRBJ2-7; D is unclear. V lost 5 bases, J lost 8 bases, and 10 bases lay in between. The CDR3 is made up of 11 amino acids. In germline, CDR1 is MNHEY, CDR2 SVGAGI. As DNA, the CDR3 is TGTGCCAGCAGTCGATCTTCCAAGCAGTACTTC. This codes for CASSRSSKQYF.

The chain recombines TRBV9 with TRBJ2-1, with D perhaps TRBD2 (6 bases). From germline, CDR1 is SGDLS and CDR2 YYNGEE. V shed 2 bases and J shed 0 bases, with 18 bases lying between them. The CDR3 sequence is 18 residues long. The CDR3 DNA sequence: TGTGCCAGCAGCGTGGGGCTAGCGTTAACAAACTCCTACAATGAGCAGTTCTTC. Translated, it gives CASSVGLALTNSYNEQFF.

The V call is TRBV27, the J call TRBJ2-7; no firm D call. Trimming removed 3 bases at V and 6 bases at J, with 12 bases between. Germline V gives CDR1 MNHEY, CDR2 SMNVEV (reference sequence). The CDR3 totals 13 residues. DNA of the CDR3: TGTGCCAGCAGTTTGGTTGCAGTCGGCGAGCAGTACTTC. This gives the protein CASSLVAVGEQYF.

The chain links TRBV7-2 to TRBJ1-4; D is unresolved. This CDR3 spans 15 amino acids. Trimming removed 1 base from V and 7 bases from J, with 13 bases in between. Per germline, CDR1 SGHTA and CDR2 FQGNSA. CDR3 amino acids: CASSLGPGVGEKLFF. The CDR3, as DNA: TGTGCCAGCAGCTTAGGACCCGGGGTGGGTGAAAAACTGTTTTTT. Full variable domain (outside the CDR3, taken from reference TRBV7-2 and TRBJ1-4): GAGVSQSPSNKVTEKGKDVELRCDPISGHTALYWYRQSLGQGLEFLIYFQGNSAPDKSGLPSDRFSAERTGGSVSTLTIQRTQQEDSAVYLCASSLGPGVGEKLFFGSGTQLSVL.

The chain recombines TRBV20-1 with TRBJ2-7; D unclear. From germline, CDR1 is DFQATT and CDR2 SNEGSKA (reference sequence). Trimming left V 2 bases short and J 4 bases short, with 3 bases between. CDR3 length: 10 amino acids. CDR3: CSARPYEQYF. The CDR3 region has the DNA TGCAGTGCTAGACCGTACGAGCAGTACTTC.

The V gene is TRBV2, the J gene TRBJ2-2, with a possible D match to TRBD1 (6 bases). CDR1 and CDR2 from the germline V gene are SNHLY and FYNNEI. Trimming removed 0 bases at V and 5 bases at J, with 13 bases between. The CDR3 consists of 16 residues. CDR3 residues: CASSEAGARLTGELFF. The CDR3, as DNA: TGTGCCAGCAGTGAAGCGGGGGCTAGGCTAACCGGGGAGCTGTTTTTT.

This rearrangement joins TRBV28 to TRBJ1-2; D unresolved. CDR3 size: 14 residues. Germline assignment: CDR1 MDHEN and CDR2 SYDVKM. With 1 base removed from V and 2 bases from J, the gap between germline ends came to 8 bases. The DNA for the CDR3 is TGTGCCAGCAGTTTATTAGTGGGAAACTATGGCTACACCTTC. Translated: CASSLLVGNYGYTF.

The chain couples TRBV11-2 to TRBJ1-1; the match to TRBD1 covers 9 bases. Germline CDR1 is SGHAT and CDR2 is FQNNGV. This CDR3 is 16 amino acids long. After removal of 5 bases from V and 4 bases from J, the junction contained 11 bases not matched to a gene. This chain's CDR3 is CASSEQGAWPFTEAFF. The CDR3 DNA follows: TGTGCCAGCAGCGAACAGGGGGCTTGGCCGTTCACTGAAGCTTTCTTT.

This clone was observed a few times. The chain combines TRBV19 with TRBJ1-1; 7 bases agree with TRBD1. In germline, CDR1 is LNHDA, CDR2 SQIVND (reference sequence). The CDR3 sequence is 13 residues long. Trimming at V came to 7 bases and at J to 1 base, leaving 3 bases not matched to a gene. Here the CDR3 DNA reads TGTGCCAGTATGGACAGGCCGAACACTGAAGCTTTCTTT. Translation: CASMDRPNTEAFF.

The chain joins TRBV11-1 to TRBJ2-3; 7 bases fit TRBD2. This CDR3 is 16 amino acids long. Trimming at V came to 2 bases and at J to 4 bases, leaving 9 bases not matched to a gene. From germline, CDR1 is SGHAT and CDR2 FQDESV (reference sequence). The CDR3 reads CASSLPRGRAADTQYF. In DNA form, the CDR3 reads TGTGCCAGCAGCTTACCTCGCGGGAGAGCAGCAGATACGCAGTATTTT.

This chain links TRBV2 with TRBJ2-7; no clear D. Germline assignment: CDR1 SNHLY and CDR2 FYNNEI. This CDR3 has 12 amino acids. Trimming cost V 3 bases and J 3 bases, with 6 bases left between them. The CDR3 region is CASSEFDYEQYF. Here the CDR3 DNA reads TGTGCCAGCAGTGAGTTTGACTACGAGCAGTACTTC.